The 29 T cell receptor beta chains in this list originate from one sample, sequenced in a study of blood T cell repertoires in COVID-19. Repertoires were generated with immunoSEQ multiplex PCR, while TCRdb's copy carries only in-frame clones and drops some. The profile covers a few hundred thousand clones, with roughly 90% appearing a single time and under 20% taken by the ten largest. The sequenced material came from PBMCs or T cells enriched from blood (not recorded which). These receptors all come from a woman aged 25 to 39 who had recovered from COVID-19.

The chain uses TRBV30 and TRBJ1-1; no clear D. Trimming removed 0 bases at V and 3 bases at J, with 8 bases between. Germline V CDR1 and CDR2: GTSNPN, SVGIG (reference sequence). The CDR3 extends over 13 amino acids. The CDR3 nucleotides are TGTGCCTGGAGTGTGCATGCGGACACTGAAGCTTTCTTT. It yields the protein CAWSVHADTEAFF. Variable domain in full (rest from reference TRBV30 and TRBJ1-1): SQTIHQWPATLVQPVGSPLSLECTVEGTSNPNLYWYRQAAGRGLQLLFYSVGIGQISSEVPQNLSASRPQDRQFILSSKKLLLSDSGFYLCAWSVHADTEAFFGQGTRLTVV.

The chain uses TRBV6-5 and TRBJ1-5; 9 bases line up with TRBD1. The CDR3 is made up of 15 amino acids. Germline values: CDR1 MNHEY, CDR2 SVGAGI. Trimming cost V 0 bases and J 5 bases; bases outside gene matches: 2. CDR3 amino acids: CASSYSGQGDQPQHF. CDR3 in DNA: TGTGCCAGCAGTTACTCGGGACAGGGCGATCAGCCCCAGCATTTT.

This chain uses TRBV11-2 with TRBJ2-7; 7 bases are a match to TRBD1. J gave up 0 bases and V 5 bases, and 13 bases lay outside the gene matches. The CDR3 is 17 residues long. The germline gives CDR1 SGHAT, CDR2 FQNNGV. The CDR3 protein is CASSLRAGTDVSYEQYF. The CDR3, as DNA: TGTGCCAGCAGCCTCAGGGCCGGGACAGATGTCTCCTACGAGCAGTACTTC.

The rearrangement links TRBV2 to TRBJ2-3; tentatively, D is TRBD2 (6 bases). The CDR3 covers 12 residues. Per germline, CDR1 SNHLY and CDR2 FYNNEI. The V gene lost 9 bases and the J gene lost 5 bases, with 12 bases spanning the gap. The DNA of the CDR3 is TGTGCCAGTAGCGGATCCGGAGATACGCAGTATTTT. Encoded protein: CASSGSGDTQYF.

This chain joins TRBV18 and TRBJ1-2; the match to TRBD1 covers 11 bases. From germline, CDR1 is KGHSH and CDR2 LQKENI. Trimming took 3 bases from V and 6 from J; bases not matched to a gene: 6. This CDR3 has 15 residues. CDR3 in DNA: TGTGCCAGCTCACCCTTTTCGGGACAGGGGGATGGCTACACCTTC. Encoded protein: CASSPFSGQGDGYTF.

This clone was recorded only once. The V and J genes are TRBV3-1 (or the pseudogene TRBV3-2) and TRBJ2-3, with 14 bases lining up with TRBD2. CDR1 and CDR2 from the germline V gene are LGHDT and YNNKEL (reference sequence). This CDR3 is built from 17 residues. V gave up 0 bases and J gave up 7 bases; unmatched junction bases: 6. This CDR3 reads CASSQDEGTSGRNTQYF. Here the CDR3 DNA reads TGTGCCAGCAGCCAAGATGAGGGGACTAGCGGGAGAAATACGCAGTATTTT.

The chain has TRBV6-5 and TRBJ1-1, with 7 bases matching TRBD1. The CDR3 is 11 amino acids. CDR1 MNHEY and CDR2 SVGAGI come from the germline V gene. V was clipped by 6 bases and J by 11 bases; unmatched bases: 6. CDR3 bases: TGTGCCAGCAGGAGGACAGGTGCGGCTTTCTTT. This gives the protein CASRRTGAAFF.

V and J are TRBV19 and TRBJ1-5, with 10 positions matching TRBD1. Germline V gene lookup returns CDR1 LNHDA and CDR2 SQIVND (reference sequence). Trimming cost V 9 bases and J 6 bases; bases outside gene matches: 8. The CDR3 loop spans 14 amino acids. This CDR3 is CASTTGGSGQPQHF. CDR3 in DNA: TGTGCCAGCACGACAGGGGGCTCGGGTCAGCCCCAGCATTTT.

The chain uses TRBV11-2 and TRBJ1-5; 7 bases map to TRBD1. The V segment lost 5 bases and the J segment 1 base; nucleotides outside the gene matches: 11. The CDR3 contains 17 residues. Germline CDR1 is SGHAT and CDR2 is FQNNGV. The CDR3 nucleotides are TGTGCCAGCAGCCAAAGGGATAAGACAGGGAGCAATCAGCCCCAGCATTTT. The encoded protein is CASSQRDKTGSNQPQHF. Full variable domain (outside the CDR3, taken from reference TRBV11-2 and TRBJ1-5): EAGVAQSPRYKIIEKRQSVAFWCNPISGHATLYWYQQILGQGPKLLIQFQNNGVVDDSQLPKDRFSAERLKGVDSTLKIQPAKLEDSAVYLCASSQRDKTGSNQPQHFGDGTRLSIL.

CDR3 sequence: CASSLWEGSNEKLFF. CDR3 coding DNA: TGTGCCAGCAGTTTATGGGAGGGGTCTAATGAAAAACTGTTTTTT. The rearrangement links TRBV28 to TRBJ1-4; a possible D gene is TRBD1 (5 bases). V shed 0 bases and J shed 3 bases, with 8 bases lying between them. This CDR3 contains 15 residues. Germline loops: CDR1 MDHEN, CDR2 SYDVKM.

The V gene is TRBV15, the J gene TRBJ2-1, with a possible D match to TRBD2 (6 bases). The CDR3 covers 15 residues. Trimming stripped 1 base from V and 6 bases from J, with 13 bases between. Germline V gene sequence: CDR1 LNHNV, CDR2 YYDKDF (reference sequence). The CDR3 DNA is TGTGCCACCAGCAGAGTGGGACTCCGCTCCAATGAGCAGTTCTTC. Residues: CATSRVGLRSNEQFF.

As to this clone: Within the sample, other DNA sequences also encode this same CDR3. The V call is TRBV7-2, the J call TRBJ1-2; 7 nucleotides match TRBD1. Looked up from germline, CDR1 is SGHTA and CDR2 is FQGNSA. CDR3 length: 14 residues. With V trimmed by 1 base and J by 2 bases, 1 base remained unmatched. The CDR3 reads CASSLETGNYGYTF. CDR3 bases: TGTGCCAGCAGCTTAGAGACAGGGAACTATGGCTACACCTTC.

The rearrangement uses TRBV7-2 and TRBJ1-2; a possible D gene is TRBD1 (5 bases). The length of the CDR3 is 15 residues. Germline V CDR1 and CDR2: SGHTA, FQGNSA. V was clipped by 2 bases and J by 3 bases, with 13 bases between them. The CDR3 DNA follows: TGTGCCAGCAGCTTACGACAGAGGCCTGACTATGGCTACACCTTC. Its translation: CASSLRQRPDYGYTF.

This sequence joins TRBV4-1 and TRBJ1-2, with a weak D call TRBD1 (6 bases). The CDR3 totals 15 residues. The V gene's germline CDR1 is MGHRA and CDR2 YSYEKL. The V gene lost 4 bases and the J gene lost 4 bases, with 16 bases spanning the gap. CDR3 amino acids: CASSPPDRTSYGYTF. DNA for the CDR3: TGCGCCAGCAGCCCCCCCGACAGGACTTCCTATGGCTACACCTTC.

The chain is built from TRBV10-3 and TRBJ2-7; the match to TRBD1 covers 9 bases. The CDR3 length is 15 residues. CDR1 and CDR2 (germline): ENHRY, SYGVKD. V lost 3 bases and J lost 4; bases outside the gene matches: 7. CDR3 coding DNA: TGTGCCATCAGTGATCCAGGGACAGGGATTTACGAGCAGTACTTC. Amino acid sequence: CAISDPGTGIYEQYF.

This clone was detected once. J is TRBJ2-1 and V is TRBV2; maybe TRBD2 (6 bases). Germline V CDR1 and CDR2: SNHLY, FYNNEI. V was pared by 4 bases and J by 6 bases, with 13 bases between. This CDR3 has 14 residues. The CDR3 is CASSVSGVRNEQFF. CDR3 sequence (DNA): TGTGCCAGCAGTGTCTCGGGAGTCCGCAATGAGCAGTTCTTC.

The chain uses TRBV7-2 and TRBJ2-1; TRBD2 matches at 12 bases. Per germline, CDR1 SGHTA and CDR2 FQGNSA. Unmatched junction bases numbered 9, after V lost 8 bases and J lost 7 bases. CDR3 length equals 15 residues. In nucleotides, the CDR3 is TGTGCCAGCGGAAGACTAGCGGGAGACCGGAATGAGCAGTTCTTC. Protein: CASGRLAGDRNEQFF. Full variable domain (rest looked up from reference TRBV7-2 and TRBJ2-1): GAGVSQSPSNKVTEKGKDVELRCDPISGHTALYWYRQSLGQGLEFLIYFQGNSAPDKSGLPSDRFSAERTGGSVSTLTIQRTQQEDSAVYLCASGRLAGDRNEQFFGPGTRLTVL.

This chain uses TRBV28 with TRBJ1-5, with D perhaps matching TRBD1 (6 bases). From germline, CDR1 is MDHEN and CDR2 SYDVKM. Trimming cost V 5 bases and J 5 bases, with 10 bases left between them. The CDR3 runs 13 residues. The CDR3 here is CASSLGTYQPQHF. The DNA of the CDR3 is TGTGCCAGCAGTCTCGGGACATATCAGCCCCAGCATTTT.

V is TRBV30 and J is TRBJ1-2; no clear D. CDR1 is GTSNPN, CDR2 SVGIG, per germline (reference sequence). The CDR3 totals 15 residues. The V and J ends lost 3 bases and 3 bases respectively, with 17 bases between them. CDR3 region: CAWRSYLSSDYGYTF. The CDR3 nucleotides are TGTGCCTGGAGGTCCTATTTGAGTTCGGACTATGGCTACACCTTC. The entire variable domain, with the rest obtained from reference TRBV30 and TRBJ1-2, is as follows: SQTIHQWPATLVQPVGSPLSLECTVEGTSNPNLYWYRQAAGRGLQLLFYSVGIGQISSEVPQNLSASRPQDRQFILSSKKLLLSDSGFYLCAWRSYLSSDYGYTFGSGTRLTVV.

The chain links TRBV2 to TRBJ1-4, with 8 bases lining up with TRBD1. The CDR3 runs 14 residues. Germline CDR1 SNHLY, CDR2 FYNNEI. V shed 5 bases, J shed 4 bases, and the junction held 3 bases outside the gene matches. The CDR3 sequence is CASSRTGNNEKLFF. CDR3 in DNA: TGTGCCAGCAGTCGGACAGGGAATAATGAAAAACTGTTTTTT.

The chain links TRBV5-1 to TRBJ1-2; D perhaps matches TRBD1 (5 bases). Germline assignment: CDR1 SGHRS and CDR2 YFSETQ. This CDR3 is 15 amino acids long. Deletions cut 4 bases from V and 0 bases from J, with 13 bases between. The CDR3 loop reads CASSGTGRANYGYTF. As DNA, the CDR3 is TGCGCCAGCAGCGGTACGGGCAGGGCTAACTATGGCTACACCTTC. Full variable domain (remainder filled in from reference TRBV5-1 and TRBJ1-2): KAGVTQTPRYLIKTRGQQVTLSCSPISGHRSVSWYQQTPGQGLQFLFEYFSETQRNKGNFPGRFSGRQFSNSRSEMNVSTLELGDSALYLCASSGTGRANYGYTFGSGTRLTVV.

This chain uses TRBV5-1 with TRBJ1-2, with D maybe TRBD1 (5 bases). This CDR3 has 13 residues. Trimming shortened V by 2 bases and J by 1 base, and 6 bases separated the two germline ends. The germline CDR1 and CDR2 sequences are SGHRS and YFSETQ. CDR3: CASSFDSNYGYTF. DNA of the CDR3: TGCGCCAGCAGCTTCGACAGTAACTATGGCTACACCTTC.

The rearrangement links TRBV21-1 to TRBJ2-7; whether TRBD2, the table's D call, matches the DNA was not checked. TRBV21-1 is labeled a pseudogene. The CDR3 runs 16 residues. The CDR3 loop is CASSPAATSGDIEQYF. The CDR3 DNA sequence: TGTGCCAGCAGTCCCGCGGCCACTAGCGGGGACATCGAGCAGTACTTC.

Note on this clone: Within the sample, other DNA sequences also encode this same CDR3. The chain uses TRBV28 and TRBJ1-2; possibly TRBD1 for D (5 bases). In germline, CDR1 is MDHEN, CDR2 SYDVKM. V gave up 7 bases and J gave up 4 bases, with 16 bases separating them. CDR3 length: 14 amino acids. The CDR3: CASTLGGAGYGYTF. CDR3 DNA: TGTGCCAGCACTCTCGGCGGGGCAGGCTATGGCTACACCTTC.

The CDR3 coding sequence is TGCGCCAGCAGCTTGGAATCGGGGGGAAAGGAGACCCAGTACTTC. Translating gives CASSLESGGKETQYF. This chain joins TRBV5-1 and TRBJ2-5; TRBD2 agrees at 7 bases. CDR3 length equals 15 residues. Germline V gives CDR1 SGHRS, CDR2 YFSETQ. The V segment lost 0 bases and the J segment 5 bases; nucleotides outside the gene matches: 7. The whole variable domain, remainder taken from reference TRBV5-1 and TRBJ2-5, is KAGVTQTPRYLIKTRGQQVTLSCSPISGHRSVSWYQQTPGQGLQFLFEYFSETQRNKGNFPGRFSGRQFSNSRSEMNVSTLELGDSALYLCASSLESGGKETQYFGPGTRLLVL.

The gene calls are TRBV11-2 and TRBJ1-2; D is unclear. The CDR3 extends over 13 amino acids. Deletions cut 3 bases from V and 2 bases from J, with 7 bases between. Germline lookup yields CDR1 SGHAT and CDR2 FQNNGV. Written as DNA, the CDR3 is TGTGCCAGCAGCTTCCAGAGGAACTATGGCTACACCTTC. This gives the protein CASSFQRNYGYTF.

V is TRBV4-2 and J is TRBJ1-2; 7 nucleotides align to TRBD1. The CDR3 is 16 amino acids. J was trimmed by 0 bases and V by 3 bases; bases with no gene match: 7. Germline CDR1 is LGHNA and CDR2 is YNFKEQ. CDR3 amino acids: CASSHYGTDPNYGYTF. DNA for the CDR3: TGTGCCAGCAGCCATTACGGGACAGACCCTAACTATGGCTACACCTTC.

This chain connects TRBV5-1 to TRBJ1-3, with 8 bases matching TRBD1. V dropped 4 bases and J dropped 6; count of bases not matched to a gene: 9. In germline, CDR1 is SGHRS, CDR2 YFSETQ. This CDR3 spans 15 amino acids. In nucleotides, the CDR3 is TGCGCCAGCAGCCGCGGACAGGGAGATGTAAACACCATATATTTT. It is translated as CASSRGQGDVNTIYF.

The chain joins TRBV24-1 to TRBJ2-5; 7 bases align to TRBD1. Germline loops: CDR1 KGHDR, CDR2 SFDVKD. The CDR3 runs to 16 residues. The J segment lost 5 bases and the V segment lost 5 bases, leaving 13 bases of the junction unmatched. CDR3 loop: CATSGENRGPVETQYF. CDR3 sequence (DNA): TGTGCCACCAGTGGCGAAAACAGGGGTCCCGTGGAGACCCAGTACTTC.